The clone carrying this TCR beta chain was counted a single time. Its antigen is unidentified. The source of the sample is a study of cytomegalovirus exposure and HLA in healthy donors. Findings and limits, study-wide: According to a subsequent analysis, TCR clusters identified in the first cohort showed a tendency to co-occur across the 100 to 150 validation repertoires. CMV antigen specificity was confirmed in vitro for a few CMV-associated chains.

Libraries were prepared by immunoSEQ multiplex PCR; TCRdb keeps only in-frame clonotypes and omits some of them. The sample records roughly 140,000 clones, roughly 86% being singletons. The clonotype comes from a man aged 18 to 30 in good health and CMV-seropositive. The sample taken for sequencing was PBMCs.

The DNA for the CDR3 is TGTGCCAGCAGAGGGACAGGGGACACCGGGGAGCTGTTTTTT. It codes for CASRGTGDTGELFF. V usage is TRBV2 and J usage is TRBJ2-2; 10 bases agree with TRBD1. Germline trimming cut 6 bases from V and 3 bases from J; bases unmatched to any gene: 1. CDR3 size: 14 residues. In germline, CDR1 is SNHLY, CDR2 FYNNEI.